This is a list of T cell receptor beta chains from one sample in a study of molecular identifiers for immune sequencing clone quantification. TCRdb reprocessed the PCR reads via MiXCR and lists one record per CDR3 protein. This table holds 400,000 to 600,000 distinct CDR3 sequences, over 20% found once. Sequencing input: naive CD8+ T cells from blood, with Jurkat cell RNA spiked in. The receptors shown here come from a human donor in good health. Some libraries in this study had Jurkat cell RNA spiked in. Both conserved end residues are part of each CDR3. D genes are given only for firm matches. Clone size is not always given. Where it is, it says once, few, many or a class for expanded clones.

d_call clone_size j_call v_call cdr3_aa cdr3_nt
- - TRBJ1-6 TRBV12-3/TRBV12-4 CASRGTNSPLHF TGTGCCAGCAGGGGGACAAATTCACCCCTCCACTTT
- - TRBJ2-2 TRBV9 CASSHAGVQTGELFF TGTGCCAGCAGCCATGCAGGGGTTCAAACCGGGGAGCTGTTTTTT
TRBD2 few TRBJ2-1 TRBV29-1 CSVEAGGRDEQFF TGCAGCGTTGAAGCGGGGGGGCGAGATGAGCAGTTCTTC
- few TRBJ2-1 TRBV12-3/TRBV12-4 CASSHGGVAAGGEQFF TGTGCCAGCAGCCACGGAGGGGTAGCGGCTGGGGGAGAGCAGTTCTTC
TRBD1 - TRBJ2-3 TRBV20-1 CSARAYPAPGDRGVSTDTQYF TGCAGTGCTAGAGCCTACCCAGCCCCCGGGGACAGGGGGGTTAGCACAGATACGCAGTATTTT
- - TRBJ2-1 TRBV10-1 CASLTSRSYNEQFF TGCGCCAGCCTAACAAGCCGCTCCTACAATGAGCAGTTCTTC
- many TRBJ1-1 TRBV29-1 CSVETRMTEAFF TGCAGCGTTGAGACCAGAATGACTGAAGCTTTCTTT
- - TRBJ2-1 TRBV30 CAWSTLGYPYNEQFF TGTGCCTGGAGTACCTTAGGATACCCCTACAATGAGCAGTTCTTC
TRBD2 few TRBJ2-1 TRBV7-9 CASSFIAGSLGEQFF TGTGCCAGCAGCTTTATAGCGGGGTCGCTCGGAGAGCAGTTCTTC
- - TRBJ1-6 TRBV19 CASSTGIGDSPLHF TGTGCCAGTAGTACCGGGATAGGGGATTCACCCCTCCACTTT
- many TRBJ1-6 TRBV4-3 CASSQEYVALGQGNSPLHF TGCGCCAGCAGCCAAGAGTACGTGGCTTTGGGCCAAGGAAATTCACCCCTCCACTTT
- - TRBJ2-1 TRBV5-1 CASSPSWGDNEQFF TGCGCCAGCAGCCCCAGCTGGGGCGACAATGAGCAGTTCTTC
TRBD2 - TRBJ2-7 TRBV19 CASSQGLAGLTSYEQYF TGTGCCAGTAGCCAAGGACTAGCGGGGTTGACATCCTACGAGCAGTACTTC
- - TRBJ1-2 TRBV6-2/TRBV6-3 CASSLQGTASYGYTF TGTGCCAGCAGTTTACAGGGCACCGCAAGCTATGGCTACACCTTC
- few TRBJ1-4 TRBV4-1 CASSQTATNEKLFF TGCGCCAGCAGCCAAACTGCAACTAATGAAAAACTGTTTTTT
TRBD1 - TRBJ1-5 TRBV7-9 CASSWTGEPQPQHF TGTGCCAGCAGCTGGACAGGGGAACCTCAGCCCCAGCATTTT
- - TRBJ2-7 TRBV4-3 CASSQERQGIYEQYF TGCGCCAGCAGCCAAGAACGGCAGGGGATCTACGAGCAGTACTTC
TRBD1 many TRBJ2-5 TRBV4-1 CASSQDPGGPETQYF TGCGCCAGCAGCCAAGATCCAGGGGGCCCAGAGACCCAGTACTTC
- - TRBJ2-1 TRBV30 CAWSHGSGTQNEQFF TGTGCCTGGAGTCACGGGTCGGGGACCCAAAATGAGCAGTTCTTC
TRBD2 - TRBJ2-7 TRBV4-1 CASSHGPVGTSVYEQYF TGCGCCAGCAGCCACGGGCCGGTGGGGACTAGCGTCTACGAGCAGTACTTC
TRBD1 - TRBJ1-5 TRBV4-1 CASSQGQGYTDTQHF TGCGCCAGCAGCCAAGGACAGGGGTACACAGATACGCAGCATTTT
- many TRBJ1-1 TRBV6-5 CASSYGTVPEAFF TGTGCCAGCAGTTACGGGACTGTCCCTGAAGCTTTCTTT
- many TRBJ2-1 TRBV4-1 CASSQVVNSDNEQFF TGCGCCAGCAGCCAAGTGGTCAATTCGGACAATGAGCAGTTCTTC
- few TRBJ2-1 TRBV6-6 CASSYSPGQGMVYEQFF TGTGCCAGCAGTTACTCACCCGGGCAGGGGATGGTCTATGAGCAGTTCTTC
TRBD2 few TRBJ2-7 TRBV20-1 CSATLAGGLYEQYF TGCAGTGCTACACTAGCGGGAGGGCTGTACGAGCAGTACTTC
TRBD2 - TRBJ2-7 TRBV27 CASSEGLGSYEQYF TGTGCCAGCAGTGAGGGACTAGGATCTTACGAGCAGTACTTC
- many TRBJ2-1 TRBV7-9 CASKDGMENEQFF TGTGCCAGCAAGGACGGGATGGAGAATGAGCAGTTCTTC
TRBD1 - TRBJ1-2 TRBV4-1 CASSQVTTGGAHGYTF TGCGCCAGCAGCCAAGTCACAACAGGGGGCGCACATGGCTACACCTTC
- many TRBJ2-1 TRBV5-1 CASSLGESTYNEQFF TGCGCCAGCAGCTTGGGGGAAAGCACCTACAATGAGCAGTTCTTC
- many TRBJ1-5 TRBV19 CASMSGLAQPQHF TGTGCCAGTATGTCGGGGCTGGCCCAGCCCCAGCATTTT
- - TRBJ2-1 TRBV30 CAWSEGSGYNEQFF TGTGCCTGGAGTGAAGGATCCGGGTACAATGAGCAGTTCTTC
- many TRBJ1-1 TRBV7-9 CASSFPQPAFF TGTGCCAGCAGCTTTCCCCAACCGGCTTTCTTT
- many TRBJ1-3 TRBV5-6 CASSLSGISGNTIYF TGTGCCAGCAGCTTGTCGGGGATTTCTGGAAACACCATATATTTT
TRBD1 - TRBJ2-4 TRBV11-2 CANSSPGQGASKNIQYF TGTGCCAACAGCTCCCCGGGACAGGGGGCTTCCAAAAACATTCAGTACTTC
- - TRBJ2-7 TRBV20-1 CSAKFLTGPYEQYF TGCAGTGCCAAATTCCTGACAGGACCCTACGAGCAGTACTTC
TRBD2 - TRBJ2-4 TRBV6-2/TRBV6-3 CASSYWPSGAKNIQYF TGTGCCAGCAGTTACTGGCCTAGCGGGGCCAAAAACATTCAGTACTTC
TRBD2 many TRBJ2-7 TRBV20-1 CSARSVAGGSYEQYF TGCAGTGCTAGATCCGTAGCGGGAGGTAGCTACGAGCAGTACTTC
- many TRBJ1-1 TRBV28 CASSQVPEAFF TGTGCCAGCAGCCAGGTACCTGAAGCTTTCTTT
- - TRBJ2-5 TRBV24-1 CATSQDGDPQETQYF TGTGCCACCAGTCAAGACGGTGATCCACAAGAGACCCAGTACTTC
- - TRBJ1-5 TRBV19 CASTAVLSNQPQHF TGTGCCAGTACGGCGGTCCTTAGCAATCAGCCCCAGCATTTT
- - TRBJ1-5 TRBV15 CATSKGGDIVQPQHF TGTGCCACCAGCAAAGGAGGGGACATCGTTCAGCCCCAGCATTTT
- - TRBJ1-2 TRBV7-9 CASSSWEGDGYTF TGTGCCAGCAGCTCCTGGGAGGGGGATGGCTACACCTTC
- many TRBJ2-4 TRBV20-1 CSARDSQGLAKNIQYF TGCAGTGCTAGAGATTCCCAGGGCCTGGCCAAAAACATTCAGTACTTC
- few TRBJ1-4 TRBV19 CASSTADSRNEKLFF TGTGCCAGTAGTACCGCGGACAGTAGAAATGAAAAACTGTTTTTT
- many TRBJ2-3 TRBV6-5 CASRLTEPGFDTQYF TGTGCCAGCAGGCTAACCGAGCCAGGGTTCGATACGCAGTATTTT
- few TRBJ2-5 TRBV2 CASLNHLQETQYF TGTGCCAGCCTTAATCATCTTCAAGAGACCCAGTACTTC
- few TRBJ1-4 TRBV11-2 CASSFLESNEKLFF TGTGCCAGCAGCTTTTTGGAATCTAATGAAAAACTGTTTTTT
- many TRBJ2-2 TRBV6-5 CASSSFSLTGELFF TGTGCCAGCAGTTCTTTTTCCCTTACCGGGGAGCTGTTTTTT
TRBD2 many TRBJ2-3 TRBV5-1 CASSWGRSGNADTQYF TGCGCCAGCAGCTGGGGGAGAAGCGGGAACGCAGATACGCAGTATTTT
- few TRBJ2-7 TRBV29-1 CSVPGNREQYF TGCAGCGTGCCAGGCAACCGCGAGCAGTACTTC
TRBD1 - TRBJ1-4 TRBV4-1 CASSLGTVNEKLFF TGCGCCAGCAGCCTAGGGACAGTTAATGAAAAACTGTTTTTT
- - TRBJ2-1 TRBV7-2 CASSATSPPYNEQFF TGTGCCAGCAGCGCCACTAGTCCCCCCTACAATGAGCAGTTCTTC
TRBD1 many TRBJ1-1 TRBV7-9 CASSNGIQGASGTEAFF TGTGCCAGCAGCAACGGGATACAGGGGGCTTCGGGCACTGAAGCTTTCTTT